One and the same sample provided the 21 T cell receptor beta chains below, sequenced in a study of cytomegalovirus exposure and HLA in healthy donors. The PCR employed 60 Vbeta primers together with 13 Jbeta primers. The method was immunoSEQ multiplex PCR; TCRdb's version includes in-frame clones alone and lacks a portion of them. The table shows a few hundred thousand clones, with about 80% occurring only once. Sequenced sample: PBMCs. The receptor set was obtained from a man between 18 and 35 years old in good health and CMV-seronegative.

The rearrangement uses TRBV12-5 and TRBJ1-2; D gene uncertain. This CDR3 is built from 12 residues. Trimming took 5 bases from V and 8 from J, leaving 12 bases between them. Germline V lookup: CDR1 LGHNT, CDR2 FRNRAP. The CDR3 is CASGPGPKGYTF. DNA of the CDR3: TGTGCTAGTGGTCCTGGGCCTAAGGGCTACACCTTC.

Remarks on this clone: A read error may produce the germline difference seen at one junction end. The chain uses TRBV14 and TRBJ2-7, with a possible D match to TRBD1 (5 bases). CDR1 SGHDN and CDR2 FVKESK come from the germline V gene. The CDR3 extends over 14 amino acids. The CDR3 here is CASSVGVSSSEQYF. Here the CDR3 DNA reads TGTGCCAGCAGCGTAGGGGTTTCTTCCTCCGAGCAGTACTTC.

This sequence joins TRBV11-3 and TRBJ2-1; D uncertain. Germline CDR1 reads SGHNT; CDR2 reads YENEEA. The V end was cut by 0 bases, the J end by 3 bases, with 9 bases between. The length of the CDR3 is 15 residues. The CDR3, as DNA: TGTGCCAGCAGCTTAGACCCGGGTCTCTACAATGAGCAGTTCTTC. It yields the protein CASSLDPGLYNEQFF.

The chain is built from TRBV10-3 and TRBJ1-1; 10 nucleotides align to TRBD1. Germline-derived CDR1 and CDR2 are ENHRY and SYGVKD. The CDR3 runs 15 residues. The ends lost 8 bases at V and 1 base at J; junction bases unmatched: 7. CDR3 amino acids: CAISAGTGENTEAFF. The CDR3 DNA reads as TGTGCCATCTCGGCCGGGACAGGGGAGAACACTGAAGCTTTCTTT.

The V call is TRBV27, the J call TRBJ1-5, with D uncertain. CDR1 MNHEY and CDR2 SMNVEV come from the germline V gene (reference sequence). V was cut by 6 bases and J by 3 bases, with 21 bases left in between. This CDR3 is 17 amino acids long. The CDR3 DNA follows: TGTGCCAGCAGCCCCGGAGGAAGGGCGGAACTCAATCAGCCCCAGCATTTT. Translated, it gives CASSPGGRAELNQPQHF.

This clone came up a few times. The J gene is TRBJ2-1, the V gene TRBV7-2, with 11 bases fitting TRBD2. The germline V gene encodes CDR1 SGHTA and CDR2 FQGNSA. Trimming took 3 bases from V and 7 from J; bases not matched to a gene: 8. The length of the CDR3 is 16 residues. The CDR3, as DNA: TGTGCCAGCAGCTTCTATAGCGGGAGGGCCATTAATGAGCAGTTCTTC. Translating gives CASSFYSGRAINEQFF. Variable domain in full (rest from reference TRBV7-2 and TRBJ2-1): GAGVSQSPSNKVTEKGKDVELRCDPISGHTALYWYRQSLGQGLEFLIYFQGNSAPDKSGLPSDRFSAERTGGSVSTLTIQRTQQEDSAVYLCASSFYSGRAINEQFFGPGTRLTVL.

The rearrangement uses TRBV18 and TRBJ1-2, with 7 nucleotides matching TRBD1. V trimming: 6 bases; J trimming: 4 bases; junction bases outside the gene matches: 8. CDR1 is KGHSH, CDR2 LQKENI, per germline. The CDR3 is 14 residues long. The CDR3 loop reads CASSSSGTAYGYTF. The CDR3, as DNA: TGTGCCAGCTCCAGCTCCGGGACAGCCTATGGCTACACCTTC.

The V gene is TRBV2, the J gene TRBJ2-1, with D possibly matching TRBD2 (5 bases). V lost 3 bases, J lost 9 bases, and 6 bases lay in between. Germline CDR1 reads SNHLY; CDR2 reads FYNNEI. The CDR3 is 11 amino acids. CDR3 nucleotides: TGTGCCAGCAGTGAGGACTCTGAGCAGTTCTTC. Its protein is CASSEDSEQFF.

Written as DNA, the CDR3 is TGCGCCAGCAGCTGGGGACTAGCGGGGGGGTCCTACGAGCAGTACTTC. It specifies CASSWGLAGGSYEQYF. V gene TRBV5-1 combines with J gene TRBJ2-5; TRBD2 agrees at 16 bases. The J call could be wrong; TRBJ2-7 is a better fit for the DNA end. Germline V lookup: CDR1 SGHRS, CDR2 YFSETQ. The CDR3 contains 16 residues.

In this sample, this clone turned up once. The rearrangement uses TRBV28 and TRBJ1-2; 7 bases fit TRBD1. V shed 5 bases, J shed 1 base, and the junction held 4 bases outside the gene matches. Looked up from germline, CDR1 is MDHEN and CDR2 is SYDVKM. The CDR3 sequence is 14 residues long. The chain's CDR3 is CASSQGTVNYGYTF. CDR3 DNA: TGTGCCAGCAGTCAAGGGACAGTTAACTATGGCTACACCTTC.

This clone was seen a handful of times. V and J are TRBV6-5 and TRBJ1-1; maybe TRBD1 (5 bases). This CDR3 has 13 amino acids. V was shortened by 7 bases and J by 4 bases, with 13 bases between the two germline ends. Germline V gives CDR1 MNHEY, CDR2 SVGAGI. The CDR3 loop reads CASTNAGGTEAFF. The CDR3 nucleotides are TGTGCCAGCACCAACGCGGGGGGCACTGAAGCTTTCTTT.

The sample holds one count of this clone. The chain couples TRBV13 to TRBJ1-2, with a possible D match to TRBD1 (5 bases). The CDR3 length is 14 residues. CDR1 and CDR2 from the germline V gene are PRHDT and FYEKMQ (reference sequence). The germline V and J ends were trimmed by 5 bases and 5 bases, with 15 bases remaining between them. The CDR3 DNA sequence: TGTGCCAGCAGCGCGCGGGACGGATCTTATGGCTACACCTTC. This gives the protein CASSARDGSYGYTF.

This chain connects TRBV6-5 to TRBJ2-7; the D gene is possibly TRBD2 (6 bases). The V end lost 8 bases, the J end lost 10 bases, and 12 bases lay between the germline ends. Per the germline V gene, CDR1 is MNHEY and CDR2 is SVGAGI. The CDR3 contains 10 residues. The CDR3 here is CASGRRDQYF. The CDR3 coding sequence is TGTGCCAGCGGCAGGCGGGATCAGTACTTC.

This clone has more than one count but fewer than ten. CDR3 in amino acids: CASIIPGQGMIHEQYF. The CDR3 coding sequence is TGTGCCAGCATTATTCCGGGACAGGGCATGATCCACGAGCAGTACTTC. This chain uses TRBV28 with TRBJ2-7; TRBD1 agrees at 9 bases. This CDR3 has 16 residues. In germline, CDR1 is MDHEN, CDR2 SYDVKM. J was trimmed by 5 bases and V by 7 bases; bases with no gene match: 15.

The chain has TRBV14 and TRBJ2-7; 7 nucleotides match TRBD1. V was clipped by 4 bases and J by 8 bases; unmatched bases: 14. Germline V lookup: CDR1 SGHDN, CDR2 FVKESK. The CDR3 contains 15 residues. The CDR3 DNA follows: TGTGCCAGCAGCCTTCTCGACACAGGGGTATACAAGCAGTACTTC. Translating it yields CASSLLDTGVYKQYF.

This sequence joins TRBV10-2 and TRBJ2-7, with 8 bases identical to TRBD1. The CDR3 is 15 residues long. CDR1 and CDR2 (germline): WSHSY, SAAADI. The ends lost 5 bases at V and 0 bases at J; junction bases unmatched: 6. The chain's CDR3 is CASSLGQAYSYEQYF. The CDR3 DNA reads TGCGCCAGCAGTCTGGGACAGGCATACTCCTACGAGCAGTACTTC.

As for this clone: Other nucleotide sequences from this sample produce the same CDR3. The chain joins TRBV11-2 to TRBJ2-4; D is possibly TRBD2 (6 bases). V lost 2 bases to trimming and J lost 4 bases, with 9 bases between them. Germline V lookup: CDR1 SGHAT, CDR2 FQNNGV. The CDR3 runs 14 residues. This CDR3 is CASSLSGGKNIQYF. The DNA for the CDR3 is TGTGCCAGCAGCTTAAGTGGAGGGAAAAACATTCAGTACTTC.

This rearrangement joins TRBV7-3 to TRBJ1-2; TRBD1 matches 7 bases. From germline, CDR1 is SGHTA and CDR2 FQGTGA. J gave up 6 bases and V 0 bases, and 7 bases lay outside the gene matches. The CDR3 has 15 amino acids. In DNA, the CDR3 is TGTGCCAGCAGCTTAACGGGTACGGGGACAGATGGCTACACCTTC. Its protein product is CASSLTGTGTDGYTF.

This chain uses TRBV27 with TRBJ1-2; the match to TRBD1 covers 11 bases. Trimming cost V 5 bases and J 4 bases; bases outside gene matches: 3. Germline V gene sequence: CDR1 MNHEY, CDR2 SMNVEV (reference sequence). The CDR3 has 14 amino acids. In DNA, the CDR3 is TGTGCCAGCAGTAAGGACAGGGGGCTCTATGGCTACACCTTC. It translates to CASSKDRGLYGYTF.

CDR3 in DNA: TGTGCCAGCACTGCCCCGGACAGGTGGAACACTGAAGCTTTCTTT. Translating it yields CASTAPDRWNTEAFF. V is TRBV28 and J is TRBJ1-1; 7 bases are shared with TRBD1. J lost 1 base, V lost 7 bases, and 9 bases had no gene match. CDR3 length equals 15 residues. Germline-derived CDR1 and CDR2 are MDHEN and SYDVKM.

This clone appeared a single time. Other DNA sequences of this sample code for an identical CDR3. The chain couples TRBV5-4 to TRBJ2-5, with a tentative D call TRBD2 (5 bases). The CDR3 is 13 residues long. V was shortened by 0 bases and J by 3 bases, with 6 bases between the two germline ends. CDR1 SGHNT and CDR2 YYREEE come from the germline V gene (reference sequence). Written as DNA, the CDR3 is TGTGCCAGCAGCTTGGGAGCGGAAGAGACCCAGTACTTC. Amino acid sequence: CASSLGAEETQYF.